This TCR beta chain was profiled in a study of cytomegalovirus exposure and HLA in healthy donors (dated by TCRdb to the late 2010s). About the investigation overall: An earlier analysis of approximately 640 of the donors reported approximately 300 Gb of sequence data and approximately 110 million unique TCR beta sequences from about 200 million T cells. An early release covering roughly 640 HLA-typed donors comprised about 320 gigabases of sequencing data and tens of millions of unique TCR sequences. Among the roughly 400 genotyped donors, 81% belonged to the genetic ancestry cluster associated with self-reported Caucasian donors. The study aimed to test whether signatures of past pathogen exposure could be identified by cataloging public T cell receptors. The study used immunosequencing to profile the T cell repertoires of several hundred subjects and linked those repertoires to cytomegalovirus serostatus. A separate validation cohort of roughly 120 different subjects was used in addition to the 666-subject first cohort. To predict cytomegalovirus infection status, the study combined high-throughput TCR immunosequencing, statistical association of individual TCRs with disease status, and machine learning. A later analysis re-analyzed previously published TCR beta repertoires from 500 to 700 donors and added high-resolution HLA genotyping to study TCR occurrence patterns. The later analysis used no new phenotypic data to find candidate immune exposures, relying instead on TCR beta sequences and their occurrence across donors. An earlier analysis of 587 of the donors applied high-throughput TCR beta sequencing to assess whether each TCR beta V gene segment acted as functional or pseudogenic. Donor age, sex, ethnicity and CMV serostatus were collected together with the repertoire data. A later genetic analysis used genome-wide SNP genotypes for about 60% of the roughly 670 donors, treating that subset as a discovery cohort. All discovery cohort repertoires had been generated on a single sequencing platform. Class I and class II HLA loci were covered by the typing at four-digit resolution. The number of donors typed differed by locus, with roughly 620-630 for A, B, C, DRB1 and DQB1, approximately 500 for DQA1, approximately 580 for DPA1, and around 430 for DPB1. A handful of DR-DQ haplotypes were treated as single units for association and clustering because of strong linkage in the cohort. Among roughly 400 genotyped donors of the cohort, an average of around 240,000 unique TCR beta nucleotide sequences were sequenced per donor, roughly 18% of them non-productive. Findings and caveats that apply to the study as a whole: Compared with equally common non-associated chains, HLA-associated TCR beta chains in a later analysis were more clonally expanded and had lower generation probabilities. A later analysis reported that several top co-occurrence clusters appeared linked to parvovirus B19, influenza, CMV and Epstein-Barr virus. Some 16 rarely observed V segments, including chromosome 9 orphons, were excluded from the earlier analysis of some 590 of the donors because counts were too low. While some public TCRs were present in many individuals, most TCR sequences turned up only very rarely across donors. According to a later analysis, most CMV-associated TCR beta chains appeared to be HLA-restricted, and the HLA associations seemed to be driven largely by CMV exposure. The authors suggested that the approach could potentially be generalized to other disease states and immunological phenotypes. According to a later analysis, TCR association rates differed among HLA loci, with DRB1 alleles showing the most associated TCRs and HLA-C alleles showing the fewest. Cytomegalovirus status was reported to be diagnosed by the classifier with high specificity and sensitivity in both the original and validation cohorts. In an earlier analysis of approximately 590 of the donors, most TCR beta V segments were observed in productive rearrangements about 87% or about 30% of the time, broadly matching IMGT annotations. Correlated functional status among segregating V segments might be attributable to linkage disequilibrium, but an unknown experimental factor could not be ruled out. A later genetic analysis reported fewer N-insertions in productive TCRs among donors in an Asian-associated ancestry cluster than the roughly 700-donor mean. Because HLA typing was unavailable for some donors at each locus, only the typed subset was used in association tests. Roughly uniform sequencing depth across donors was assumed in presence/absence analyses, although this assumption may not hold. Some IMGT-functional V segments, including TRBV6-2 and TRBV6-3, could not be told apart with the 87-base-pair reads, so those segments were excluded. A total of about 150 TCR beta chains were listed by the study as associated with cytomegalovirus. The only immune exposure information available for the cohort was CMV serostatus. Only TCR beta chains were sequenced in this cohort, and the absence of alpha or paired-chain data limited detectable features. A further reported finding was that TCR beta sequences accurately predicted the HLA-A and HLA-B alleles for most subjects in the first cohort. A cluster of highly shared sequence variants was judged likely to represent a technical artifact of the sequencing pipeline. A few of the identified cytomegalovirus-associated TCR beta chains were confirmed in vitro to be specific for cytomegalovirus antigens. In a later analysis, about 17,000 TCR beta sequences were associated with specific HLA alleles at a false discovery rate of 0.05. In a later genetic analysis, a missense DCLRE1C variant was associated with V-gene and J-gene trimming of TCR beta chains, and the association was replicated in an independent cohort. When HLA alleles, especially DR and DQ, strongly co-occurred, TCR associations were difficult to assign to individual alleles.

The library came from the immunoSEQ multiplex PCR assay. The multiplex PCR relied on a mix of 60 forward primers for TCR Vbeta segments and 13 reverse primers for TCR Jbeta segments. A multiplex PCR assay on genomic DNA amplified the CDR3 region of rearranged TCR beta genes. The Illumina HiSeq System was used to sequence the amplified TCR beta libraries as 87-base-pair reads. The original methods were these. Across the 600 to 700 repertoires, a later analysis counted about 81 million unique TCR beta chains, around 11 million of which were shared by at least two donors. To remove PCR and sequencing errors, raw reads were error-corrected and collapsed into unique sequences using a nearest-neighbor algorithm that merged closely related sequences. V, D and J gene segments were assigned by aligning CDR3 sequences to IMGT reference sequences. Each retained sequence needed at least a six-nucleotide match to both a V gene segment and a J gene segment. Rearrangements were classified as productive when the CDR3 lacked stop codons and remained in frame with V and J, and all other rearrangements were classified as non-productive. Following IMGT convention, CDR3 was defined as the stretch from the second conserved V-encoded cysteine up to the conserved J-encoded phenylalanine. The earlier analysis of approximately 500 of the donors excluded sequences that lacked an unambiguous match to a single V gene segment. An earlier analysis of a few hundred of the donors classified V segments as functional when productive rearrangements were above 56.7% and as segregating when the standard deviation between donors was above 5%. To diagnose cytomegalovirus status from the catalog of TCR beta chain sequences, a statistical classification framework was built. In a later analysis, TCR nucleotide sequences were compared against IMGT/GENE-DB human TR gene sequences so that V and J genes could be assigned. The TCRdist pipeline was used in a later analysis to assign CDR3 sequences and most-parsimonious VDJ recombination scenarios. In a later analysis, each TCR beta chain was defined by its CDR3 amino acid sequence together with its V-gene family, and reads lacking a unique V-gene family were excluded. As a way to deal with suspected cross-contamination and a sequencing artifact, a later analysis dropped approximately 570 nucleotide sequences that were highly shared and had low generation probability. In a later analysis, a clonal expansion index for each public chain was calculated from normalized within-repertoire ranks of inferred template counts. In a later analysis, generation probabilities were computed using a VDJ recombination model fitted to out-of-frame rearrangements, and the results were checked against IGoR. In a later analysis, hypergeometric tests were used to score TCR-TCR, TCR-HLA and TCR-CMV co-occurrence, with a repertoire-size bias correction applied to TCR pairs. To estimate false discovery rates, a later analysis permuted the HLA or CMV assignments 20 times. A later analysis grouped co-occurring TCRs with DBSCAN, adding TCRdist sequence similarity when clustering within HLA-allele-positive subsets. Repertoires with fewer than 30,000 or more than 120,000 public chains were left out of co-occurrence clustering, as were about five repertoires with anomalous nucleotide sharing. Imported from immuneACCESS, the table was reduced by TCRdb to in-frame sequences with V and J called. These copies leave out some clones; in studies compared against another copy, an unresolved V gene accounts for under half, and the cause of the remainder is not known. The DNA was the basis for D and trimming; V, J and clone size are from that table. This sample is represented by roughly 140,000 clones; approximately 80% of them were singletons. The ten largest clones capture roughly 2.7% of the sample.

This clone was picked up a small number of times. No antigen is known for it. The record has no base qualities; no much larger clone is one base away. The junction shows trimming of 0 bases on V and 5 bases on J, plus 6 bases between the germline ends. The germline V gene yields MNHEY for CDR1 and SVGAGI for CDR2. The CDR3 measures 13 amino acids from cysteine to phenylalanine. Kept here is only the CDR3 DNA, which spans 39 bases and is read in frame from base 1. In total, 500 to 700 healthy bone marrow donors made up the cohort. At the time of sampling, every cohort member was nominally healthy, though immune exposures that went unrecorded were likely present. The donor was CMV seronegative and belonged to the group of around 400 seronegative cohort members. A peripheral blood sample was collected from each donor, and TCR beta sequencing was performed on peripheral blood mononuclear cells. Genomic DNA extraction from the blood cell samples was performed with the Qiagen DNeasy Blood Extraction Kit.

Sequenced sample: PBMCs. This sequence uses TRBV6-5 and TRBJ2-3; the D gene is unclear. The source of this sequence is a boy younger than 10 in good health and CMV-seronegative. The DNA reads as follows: TGTGCCAGCAGTTACTCGAATAGAGATACGCAGTATTTT. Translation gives CASSYSNRDTQYF.